This T cell receptor (beta chain) appears in the sequencing data of a study of early T cells in non-severe SARS-CoV-2 infection (dated by TCRdb to the early 2020s). Study-wide context: Bulk RNA from unsorted whole blood was used for TCR sequencing, so alpha and beta chains could not be paired.

The study was a case-control design nested within a healthcare worker cohort in London, UK, with weekly nasopharyngeal swab PCR tests and blood sampling. Healthcare workers were recruited during the week of the UK lockdown, between 23 and 31 March 2020, and followed weekly for up to roughly 15 weeks. Broader findings and caveats from the paper: VDJdb matching was skewed toward anti-spike CD8 responses and likely underestimated virus-specific expansions, missing private and CD4 specificities.

Preparation of the library involved 5' RACE. Sequencing was performed on a NextSeq 500. In the TCR library protocol, unique molecular identifiers were attached to individual cDNA molecules to correct for PCR bias and sequencing error. TCR alpha and beta chains were both sequenced, and the abundances of alpha and beta sequences in each sample were closely correlated with each other. From the authors' description of their analysis: Decombinator V4 was used to perform V gene, J gene and CDR3 annotation of TCR sequences. Expanded TCRs were defined as changing significantly between any two time points under a Poisson model with p below 0.0001. Abundances of TCRs were expressed as counts per million after normalisation to the total number of TCRs sequenced in each sample. TRAV1-2 paired with TRAJ12, TRAJ20 or TRAJ33 defined MAIT TCRs, while TRAV10 paired with TRAJ18 defined iNKT TCRs. A search of VDJdb, accessed on 1 November 2021, was run for TCRs annotated to CMV, EBV and SARS-CoV-2, with TCRs annotated for multiple antigens excluded. The public reads were reanalyzed by TCRdb: fastp trimming at Q25, MiXCR alignment, in-frame beta chains only. Rows are unified per CDR3 protein, each entry keeping the most common DNA and genes. These V and J calls rely on TCRdb rather than the paper's analysis. The sample yields about 64,000 distinct CDR3 sequences; roughly 5% were counted once. The top ten clonotypes cover 4.5% to 5.5% of the sample.

Concerning this clonotype itself: Its specific antigen is unknown. Just one base apart from a much larger clone, this may be a read error.

CDR1 and CDR2, looked up from the germline V gene, are SQVTM and ANQGSEA. The CDR3 starts with the cysteine, ends with the phenylalanine, and has 18 residues. Of all the DNA, just the CDR3 is kept, 54 bases in frame from base 1. This receptor was taken from an adult who was a healthcare worker with PCR-confirmed SARS-CoV-2 infection or an uninfected control (not recorded which). Rearrangement joined TRBV29-1 to TRBJ1-1, and TRBD1 matches 9 of the central bases. Sample: whole blood. The nucleotide sequence reads as follows: TGCAGCGTTCCCACTCCACAGGGGGCATCTGGCTCCAACACTAAAGCTTTCTTT. It specifies CSVPTPQGASGSNTKAFF. With the rest looked up from the reference TRBV29-1 and TRBJ1-1 genes rather than sequenced, the full variable domain is SAVISQKPSRDICQRGTSLTIQCQVDSQVTMMFWYRQQPGQSLTLIATANQGSEATYESGFVIDKFPISRPNLTFSTLTVSNMSPEDSSIYLCSVPTPQGASGSNTKAFFGQGTRLTVV.